This TCR beta chain was identified during a study of regulatory T cells in long-lasting Graves disease. Across the study: In persistent Graves' disease, antithyroid drugs had been taken for over 5 years and TSH receptor antibodies stayed positive.

Time point denoted: persistent/refractory GD, antithyroid drugs over 5 years with positive TRAb. RNA from PBMCs was the source of the TCR library. Each patient gave around 9.7 milliliters of EDTA-anticoagulated peripheral blood. The study's findings and limits: TRBV28, TRBJ1-2 and TRBJ2-5 were favored in persistent disease. Because few samples were included, accuracy may have been lower.

CDR3 regions were amplified by Arm-PCR using iRepertoire HTBI primers to build TCR beta libraries. TCRdb called the multiplex PCR reads again in MiXCR, with one record for every CDR3 protein. The sample has around 400,000 distinct CDR3 sequences, less than 25% seen once; the top ten hold approximately 28%. This CDR3 comprises 18 residues. After removal of 4 bases from V and 1 base from J, the junction contained 9 bases not matched to a gene. Looked up from germline, CDR1 is MNHEY and CDR2 is SVGAGI. Regarding this clonotype: Its antigen is unidentified.

The source of this sequence is a female donor with Graves disease. The sequences come from peripheral blood mononuclear cells (PBMCs), collected when the disease was refractory, from a patient treated with antithyroid drugs. The chain joins TRBV6-5 to TRBJ2-6; 8 positions match TRBD1. This CDR3 reads CASSFRTGRESGANVLTF. For the CDR3, the DNA is TGTGCCAGCAGTTTCCGGACAGGGCGAGAATCTGGGGCCAACGTCCTGACTTTC.